These 16 T cell receptor beta chains originate from one sample sequenced in a study of shared clonotypes between healthy human individuals. Naive CD8 cells, CD45RO-negative and positively selected for CCR7, excluded terminally differentiated effector memory CD45RA+ cells. The assay was immunoSEQ multiplex PCR, and TCRdb's table has in-frame clones only and misses some. This sample has around 2,100,000 clones; over 85% occur once, and the top ten carry 0.9% to 1.5%. The sequenced material came from naive CD8+ T cells sorted from blood. Receptors were obtained from a man aged 18 to 35 in good health.

As concerns this clone: This specimen includes other DNA sequences encoding the same CDR3. V and J are TRBV27 and TRBJ1-1; D ambiguous. This CDR3 has 12 residues. Trimming removed 5 bases at V and 5 bases at J, with 9 bases between. CDR1 is MNHEY, CDR2 SMNVEV, per germline (reference sequence). The CDR3 spells CASSLPGTEAFF. The DNA for the CDR3 is TGTGCCAGCAGTCTTCCGGGAACTGAAGCTTTCTTT.

Comments on this clone: The identical CDR3 is also encoded by other nucleotide sequences in the sample. The chain combines TRBV4-1 with TRBJ2-1, with 8 bases that match TRBD1. From germline, CDR1 is MGHRA and CDR2 YSYEKL. The CDR3 length is 14 residues. The ends lost 1 base at V and 7 bases at J; junction bases unmatched: 3. CDR3 amino acids: CASSQADRVNEQFF. CDR3 bases: TGCGCCAGCAGCCAAGCGGACAGGGTTAATGAGCAGTTCTTC.

The J gene is TRBJ1-3, the V gene TRBV11-2; D call uncertain. The V and J ends lost 5 bases and 0 bases respectively, with 11 bases between them. Per the germline V gene, CDR1 is SGHAT and CDR2 is FQNNGV. The length of the CDR3 is 15 residues. The CDR3 sequence is CASSTDGLSGNTIYF. Written as DNA, the CDR3 is TGTGCCAGCAGCACTGACGGGCTCTCTGGAAACACCATATATTTT.

The chain recombines TRBV5-5 with TRBJ1-2; no clear D gene. The CDR3 has 13 residues. Germline values: CDR1 SGHKS, CDR2 YYEKEE (reference sequence). The V gene lost 0 bases and the J gene lost 3 bases, with 6 bases spanning the gap. Here the CDR3 reads CASSLGTDYGYTF. Written as DNA, the CDR3 is TGTGCCAGCAGCTTGGGGACGGACTATGGCTACACCTTC.

This clone has only a few counts. This rearrangement joins TRBV16 to TRBJ1-2; 7 nucleotides match TRBD1. Germline V gene sequence: CDR1 KGHSY, CDR2 FQNENV. V was pared by 4 bases and J by 8 bases, with 16 bases of the junction left unmatched. The CDR3 spans 16 residues. This CDR3 is CASSPDRFSALIGYTF. DNA of the CDR3: TGTGCCAGCAGCCCGGACAGGTTTTCTGCCCTTATCGGCTACACCTTC.

For this clone: Other DNA sequences within the sample encode an identical CDR3. J is TRBJ1-4 and V is TRBV13; perhaps TRBD1 as D (5 bases). The germline V gene has CDR1 PRHDT and CDR2 FYEKMQ (reference sequence). V dropped 5 bases and J dropped 4 bases, with 11 bases sitting between them. This CDR3 has 14 residues. The CDR3 protein is CASSLAGGNEKLFF. Here the CDR3 DNA reads TGTGCCAGCAGCCTCGCGGGGGGTAATGAAAAACTGTTTTTT.

With regard to this clone: The same CDR3 arises from other DNA sequences in this sample as well. The rearrangement uses TRBV7-9 and TRBJ1-1; tentative D call: TRBD1 (5 bases). V was shortened by 2 bases and J by 11 bases, with 9 bases between the two germline ends. The CDR3 is 11 residues long. Germline V CDR1 and CDR2: SEHNR, FQNEAQ (reference sequence). CDR3 nucleotides: TGTGCCAGCAGCTTAACGGGGGAGGCTTTCTTT. Translating it yields CASSLTGEAFF.

V gene TRBV28 combines with J gene TRBJ1-4; D might be TRBD1 (5 bases). The V end was cut by 5 bases, the J end by 3 bases, with 16 bases between. CDR1 is MDHEN and CDR2 is SYDVKM in the germline V gene. This CDR3 contains 16 residues. CDR3 residues: CASSQRGEGANEKLFF. Written as DNA, the CDR3 is TGTGCCAGCAGTCAAAGAGGGGAGGGTGCTAATGAAAAACTGTTTTTT.

This chain connects TRBV13 to TRBJ2-7; D may be TRBD1 (6 bases). Germline assignment: CDR1 PRHDT and CDR2 FYEKMQ (reference sequence). The V and J ends lost 5 bases and 3 bases respectively, with 11 bases between them. This CDR3 has 13 residues. The CDR3 DNA sequence: TGTGCCAGCAGCCCCGGACAGAACTACGAGCAGTACTTC. Translating it yields CASSPGQNYEQYF.

The chain is built from TRBV7-9 and TRBJ2-1; the match to TRBD2 covers 13 bases. The CDR3 totals 19 residues. Germline loops: CDR1 SEHNR, CDR2 FQNEAQ (reference sequence). V dropped 3 bases and J dropped 4; count of bases not matched to a gene: 12. CDR3: CASSFPDGLAGDGYNEQFF. The CDR3 DNA reads as TGTGCCAGCAGCTTCCCAGACGGACTAGCGGGAGATGGGTACAATGAGCAGTTCTTC.

The CDR3 region has the DNA TGCGCCAGCAGCCAAACCGGGACGGTTTATGGCTACACCTTC. Translation gives CASSQTGTVYGYTF. The chain links TRBV4-3 to TRBJ1-2; TRBD1 is a possible D gene (5 bases). Germline V gene data show CDR1 as LGHNA and CDR2 as YSLEER. Trimming cost V 2 bases and J 5 bases, with 12 bases left between them. CDR3 length equals 14 residues.

The CDR3 nucleotides read TGTGCCAGCAGCCAAGATTATGCGGGTCTTAGCACCGGGGAGCTGTTTTTT. It yields the protein CASSQDYAGLSTGELFF. The chain employs TRBV14 and TRBJ2-2, with a weak D call TRBD2 (5 bases). Germline V gene sequence: CDR1 SGHDN, CDR2 FVKESK. There are 17 residues in the CDR3. Trimming stripped 0 bases from V and 4 bases from J, with 15 bases between.

This sequence joins TRBV7-9 and TRBJ1-6, with unresolved D. Trimming left V 2 bases short and J 5 bases short, with 13 bases between. The CDR3 has 16 residues. Germline CDR1 and CDR2: SEHNR and FQNEAQ (reference sequence). The CDR3 loop is CASSLILGQNNSPLHF. Here the CDR3 DNA reads TGTGCCAGCAGCTTAATCTTAGGGCAGAATAATTCACCCCTCCACTTT.

V and J are TRBV30 and TRBJ2-5; D gene ambiguous. The germline CDR1 and CDR2 sequences are GTSNPN and SVGIG (reference sequence). This CDR3 is 13 amino acids long. The V end was cut by 1 base, the J end by 1 base, with 7 bases between. CDR3 bases: TGTGCCTGGAGTGGGTTTCCCCAAGAGACCCAGTACTTC. Protein: CAWSGFPQETQYF.

This chain links TRBV7-2 with TRBJ2-7; D remains unclear. From germline, CDR1 is SGHTA and CDR2 FQGNSA. Trimming shortened V by 1 base and J by 2 bases, and 6 bases separated the two germline ends. The CDR3 has 13 amino acids. The CDR3 region is CASSLVTPYEQYF. In DNA, the CDR3 is TGTGCCAGCAGCTTAGTAACTCCCTACGAGCAGTACTTC.

This chain joins TRBV5-1 and TRBJ1-2; 8 bases match TRBD1. Germline V lookup: CDR1 SGHRS, CDR2 YFSETQ. The CDR3 runs to 15 residues. The junction had 13 bases not matched to a gene; V was cut back by 4 bases and J by 8 bases. CDR3 bases: TGCGCCAGCAGCCCACTCGGCGACAGGGGATACGGCTACACCTTC. It encodes CASSPLGDRGYGYTF. Full variable domain (missing parts from reference TRBV5-1 and TRBJ1-2): KAGVTQTPRYLIKTRGQQVTLSCSPISGHRSVSWYQQTPGQGLQFLFEYFSETQRNKGNFPGRFSGRQFSNSRSEMNVSTLELGDSALYLCASSPLGDRGYGYTFGSGTRLTVV.